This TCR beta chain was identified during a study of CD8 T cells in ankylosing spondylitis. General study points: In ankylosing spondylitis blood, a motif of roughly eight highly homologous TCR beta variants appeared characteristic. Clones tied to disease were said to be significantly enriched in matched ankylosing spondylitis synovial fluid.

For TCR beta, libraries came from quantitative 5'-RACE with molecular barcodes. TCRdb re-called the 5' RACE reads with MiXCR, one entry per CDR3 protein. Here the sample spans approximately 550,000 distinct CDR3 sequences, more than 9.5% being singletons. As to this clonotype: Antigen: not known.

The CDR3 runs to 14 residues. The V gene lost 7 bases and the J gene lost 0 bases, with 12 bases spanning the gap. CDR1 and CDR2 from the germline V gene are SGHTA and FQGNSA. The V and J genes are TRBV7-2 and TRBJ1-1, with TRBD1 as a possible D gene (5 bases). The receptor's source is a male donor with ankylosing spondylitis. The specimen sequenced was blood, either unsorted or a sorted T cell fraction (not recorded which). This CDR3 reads CASTPGYMNTEAFF. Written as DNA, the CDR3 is TGTGCCAGCACCCCAGGGTACATGAACACTGAAGCTTTCTTT.